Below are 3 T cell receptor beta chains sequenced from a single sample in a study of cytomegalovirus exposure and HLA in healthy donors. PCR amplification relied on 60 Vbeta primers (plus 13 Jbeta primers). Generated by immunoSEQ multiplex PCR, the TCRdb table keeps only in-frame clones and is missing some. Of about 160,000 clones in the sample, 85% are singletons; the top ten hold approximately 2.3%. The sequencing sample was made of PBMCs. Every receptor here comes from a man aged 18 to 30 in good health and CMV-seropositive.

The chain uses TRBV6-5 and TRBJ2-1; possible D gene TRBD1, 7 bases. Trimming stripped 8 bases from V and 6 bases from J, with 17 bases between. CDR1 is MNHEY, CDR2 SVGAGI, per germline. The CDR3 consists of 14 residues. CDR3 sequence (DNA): TGTGCCAGCTTTGCCCGACAGGGAGGCAATGAGCAGTTCTTC. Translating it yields CASFARQGGNEQFF.

The CDR3 nucleotides are TGTGCCAGCAGTTTACCCGGGGAACGGGGCTACACCTTC. It translates to CASSLPGERGYTF. The chain carries TRBV28 and TRBJ1-2; D gene unclear. CDR1 is MDHEN, CDR2 SYDVKM, per germline. The V end lost 2 bases, the J end lost 8 bases, and 12 bases lay between the germline ends. CDR3 length: 13 residues.

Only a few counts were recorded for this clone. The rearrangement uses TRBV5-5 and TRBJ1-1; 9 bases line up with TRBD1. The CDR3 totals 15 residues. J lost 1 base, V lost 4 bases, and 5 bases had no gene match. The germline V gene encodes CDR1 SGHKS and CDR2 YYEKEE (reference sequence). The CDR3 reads CASSLDRGQNTEAFF. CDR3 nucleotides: TGTGCCAGCAGCCTGGACAGGGGACAGAACACTGAAGCTTTCTTT.